What follows is one TCR beta chain and its context. This sample is part of a study of blood T cell repertoires in COVID-19. Study overall: Some COVID-19 samples were acute and others convalescent; all came from the United States, Italy and Spain. From T cells, B-cell-depleted T cells, or PBMCs came the material, which was cDNA or gDNA.

From germline, CDR1 is GTSNPN and CDR2 SVGIG (reference sequence). Trimming took 4 bases from V and 4 from J; bases not matched to a gene: 10. This CDR3 comprises 15 residues. Under the authors' procedure: Amplified reference gene primers provided the basis for estimating nucleated cell counts. Sequencing used immunoSEQ multiplex PCR; TCRdb keeps in-frame clones, though not all of them. Clonal size and the V and J genes are those of that table, whereas D and trimming came from the DNA. The sample records about 57,000 clones, roughly 78% being singletons. The gene calls are TRBV30 and TRBJ2-1; 7 bases agree with TRBD2. The sample taken for sequencing was peripheral blood. The sequence was obtained from an elderly woman with acute or convalescent COVID-19. CDR3 DNA: TGTGCCTGGAACGTGGGAGGGCCGGGGTACAATGAGCAGTTCTTC. The encoded protein is CAWNVGGPGYNEQFF. The full variable domain, in which reference TRBV30 and TRBJ2-1 provide the parts outside the CDR3, is SQTIHQWPATLVQPVGSPLSLECTVEGTSNPNLYWYRQAAGRGLQLLFYSVGIGQISSEVPQNLSASRPQDRQFILSSKKLLLSDSGFYLCAWNVGGPGYNEQFFGPGTRLTVL.